This T cell receptor (beta chain) was sequenced during a study of cytomegalovirus exposure and HLA in healthy donors. Study results and limitations: Cytomegalovirus status was reportedly diagnosed by the classifier with high specificity and sensitivity. A later analysis by the authors found several of the most significant clusters apparently linked to common viral pathogens. In a later analysis, donors in an Asian-associated ancestry cluster reportedly had fewer N-insertions in productive TCRs than the cohort mean.

The PCR contained 60 Vbeta and 13 Jbeta primers. This table comes from immunoSEQ multiplex PCR, and its TCRdb copy is limited to in-frame clones, with some not included. Here the sample spans about 160,000 clones, 80% being singletons. On this clone: As yet, its antigen is unknown.

Sequenced material: PBMCs. The clonotype comes from a young man in good health and CMV-seronegative.

The CDR3 protein is CASSVTYSYEQYF. Here the CDR3 DNA reads TGTGCCAGTAGCGTAACATACTCCTACGAGCAGTACTTC. The J gene is TRBJ2-7, the V gene TRBV19; D unclear. From germline, CDR1 is LNHDA and CDR2 SQIVND (reference sequence). The CDR3 spans 13 residues. Trimming left V 6 bases short and J 0 bases short, with 9 bases between.